This T cell receptor (beta chain) was observed in a study of blood T cell repertoires in COVID-19. Study overall: The United States, Italy and Spain supplied acute and convalescent COVID-19 samples.

Assay used: immunoSEQ multiplex PCR; TCRdb lists only in-frame clones, some missing. This sample has 300,000 to 400,000 clones, with around 89% found just once. CDR3 length: 14 amino acids. Deletions cut 1 base from V and 0 bases from J, with 6 bases between. The germline gives CDR1 LGHDT, CDR2 YNNKEL (reference sequence). The V call is TRBV3-1 (or the pseudogene TRBV3-2), the J call TRBJ1-1, with D uncertain. The sequence was obtained from a man aged 18 to 29 who had recovered from COVID-19. Material: PBMCs or T cells enriched from blood (not recorded which). The CDR3 bases are TGTGCCAGCAGCCAAGTTTTAATGAACACTGAAGCTTTCTTT. It encodes CASSQVLMNTEAFF.